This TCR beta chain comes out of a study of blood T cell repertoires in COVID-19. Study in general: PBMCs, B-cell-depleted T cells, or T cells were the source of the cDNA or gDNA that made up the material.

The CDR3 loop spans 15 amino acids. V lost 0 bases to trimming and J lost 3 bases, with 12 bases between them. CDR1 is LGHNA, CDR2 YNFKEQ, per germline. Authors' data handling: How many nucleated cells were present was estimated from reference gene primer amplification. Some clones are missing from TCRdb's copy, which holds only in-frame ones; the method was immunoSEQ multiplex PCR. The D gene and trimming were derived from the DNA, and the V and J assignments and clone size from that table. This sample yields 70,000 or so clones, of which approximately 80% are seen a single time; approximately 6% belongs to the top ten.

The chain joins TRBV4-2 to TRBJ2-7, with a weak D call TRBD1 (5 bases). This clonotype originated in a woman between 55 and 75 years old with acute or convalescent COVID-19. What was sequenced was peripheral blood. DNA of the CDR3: TGTGCCAGCAGCCAAGATCTTCAGGACAACTACGAGCAGTACTTC. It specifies CASSQDLQDNYEQYF.